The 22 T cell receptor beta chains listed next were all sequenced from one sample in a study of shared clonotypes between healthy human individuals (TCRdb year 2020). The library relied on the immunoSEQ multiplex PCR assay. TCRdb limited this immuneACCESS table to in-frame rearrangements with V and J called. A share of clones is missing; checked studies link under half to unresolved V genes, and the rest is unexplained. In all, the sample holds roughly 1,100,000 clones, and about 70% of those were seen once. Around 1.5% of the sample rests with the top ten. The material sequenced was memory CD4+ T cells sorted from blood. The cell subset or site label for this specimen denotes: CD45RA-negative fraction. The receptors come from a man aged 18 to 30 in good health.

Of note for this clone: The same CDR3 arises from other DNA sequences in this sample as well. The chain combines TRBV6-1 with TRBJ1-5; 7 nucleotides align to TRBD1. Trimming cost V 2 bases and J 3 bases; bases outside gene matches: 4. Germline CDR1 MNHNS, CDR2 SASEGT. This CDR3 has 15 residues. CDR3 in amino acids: CASSEQGGSNQPQHF. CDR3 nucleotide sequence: TGTGCCAGCAGTGAACAGGGGGGGTCCAATCAGCCCCAGCATTTT.

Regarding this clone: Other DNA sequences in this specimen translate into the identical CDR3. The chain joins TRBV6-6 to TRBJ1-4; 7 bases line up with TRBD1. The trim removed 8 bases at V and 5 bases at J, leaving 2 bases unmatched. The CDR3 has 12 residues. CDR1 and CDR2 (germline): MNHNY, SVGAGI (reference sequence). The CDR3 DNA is TGTGCCAGCGGCAGGGGGAATGAAAAACTGTTTTTT. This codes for CASGRGNEKLFF.

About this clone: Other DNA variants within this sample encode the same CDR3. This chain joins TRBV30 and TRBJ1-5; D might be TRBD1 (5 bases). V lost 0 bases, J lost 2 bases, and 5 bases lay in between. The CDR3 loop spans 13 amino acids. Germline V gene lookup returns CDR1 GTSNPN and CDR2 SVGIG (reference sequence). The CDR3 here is CAWSVGGNQPQHF. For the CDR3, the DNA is TGTGCCTGGAGTGTGGGGGGCAATCAGCCCCAGCATTTT.

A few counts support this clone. DNA for the CDR3: TGTGCCAGCAGCGACTCGTGGGGGGATTATTCACCCCTCCACTTT. Translated: CASSDSWGDYSPLHF. The chain is built from TRBV9 and TRBJ1-6, with D possibly TRBD1 on 5 matching bases. Trimming pared 3 bases from V and 8 bases from J, leaving 15 bases between. The CDR3 spans 15 residues. CDR1 is SGDLS and CDR2 is YYNGEE in the germline V gene. The full variable domain, in which reference TRBV9 and TRBJ1-6 provide the parts outside the CDR3, is DSGVTQTPKHLITATGQRVTLRCSPRSGDLSVYWYQQSLDQGLQFLIQYYNGEERAKGNILERFSAQQFPDLHSELNLSSLELGDSALYFCASSDSWGDYSPLHFGNGTRLTVT.

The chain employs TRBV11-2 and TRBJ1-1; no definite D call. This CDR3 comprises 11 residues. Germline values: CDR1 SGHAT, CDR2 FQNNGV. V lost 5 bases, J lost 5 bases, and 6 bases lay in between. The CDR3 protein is CASSPTTEAFF. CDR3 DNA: TGTGCCAGCAGCCCGACGACTGAAGCTTTCTTT.

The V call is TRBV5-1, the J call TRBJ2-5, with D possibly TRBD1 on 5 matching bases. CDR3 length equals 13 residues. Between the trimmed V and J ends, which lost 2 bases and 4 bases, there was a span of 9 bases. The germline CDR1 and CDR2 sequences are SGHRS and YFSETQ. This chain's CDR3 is CASSFRGGETQYF. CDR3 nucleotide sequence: TGCGCCAGCAGCTTTAGGGGCGGAGAGACCCAGTACTTC.

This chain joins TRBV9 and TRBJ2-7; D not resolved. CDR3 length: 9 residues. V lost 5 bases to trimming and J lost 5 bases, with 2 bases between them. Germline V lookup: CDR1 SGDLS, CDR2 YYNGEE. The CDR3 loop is CASSHEQYF. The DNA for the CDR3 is TGTGCCAGCAGTCACGAGCAGTACTTC.

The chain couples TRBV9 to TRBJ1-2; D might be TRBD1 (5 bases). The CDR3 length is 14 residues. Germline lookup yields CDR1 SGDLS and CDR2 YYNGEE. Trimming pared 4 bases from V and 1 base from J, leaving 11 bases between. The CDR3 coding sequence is TGTGCCAGCAGCAGGGGTTCCTTTAACTATGGCTACACCTTC. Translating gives CASSRGSFNYGYTF.

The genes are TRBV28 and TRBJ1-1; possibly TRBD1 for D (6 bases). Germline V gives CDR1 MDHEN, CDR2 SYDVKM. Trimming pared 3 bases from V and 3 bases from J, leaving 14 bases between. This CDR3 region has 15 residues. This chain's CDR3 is CASSFLGGADTEAFF. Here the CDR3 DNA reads TGTGCCAGCAGTTTCCTGGGGGGGGCCGACACTGAAGCTTTCTTT. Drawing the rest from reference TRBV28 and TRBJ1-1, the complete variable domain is DVKVTQSSRYLVKRTGEKVFLECVQDMDHENMFWYRQDPGLGLRLIYFSYDVKMKEKGDIPEGYSVSREKKERFSLILESASTNQTSMYLCASSFLGGADTEAFFGQGTRLTVV.

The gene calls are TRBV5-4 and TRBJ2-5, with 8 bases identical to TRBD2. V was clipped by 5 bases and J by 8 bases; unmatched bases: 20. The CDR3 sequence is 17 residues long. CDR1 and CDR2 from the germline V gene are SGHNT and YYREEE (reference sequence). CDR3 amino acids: CASSSASSGPSGGTQYF. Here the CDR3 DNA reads TGTGCCAGCAGTTCAGCGTCTAGCGGGCCTTCCGGGGGAACCCAGTACTTC. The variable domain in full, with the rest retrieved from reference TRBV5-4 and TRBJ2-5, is ETGVTQSPTHLIKTRGQQVTLRCSSQSGHNTVSWYQQALGQGPQFIFQYYREEENGRGNFPPRFSGLQFPNYSSELNVNALELDDSALYLCASSSASSGPSGGTQYFGPGTRLLVL.

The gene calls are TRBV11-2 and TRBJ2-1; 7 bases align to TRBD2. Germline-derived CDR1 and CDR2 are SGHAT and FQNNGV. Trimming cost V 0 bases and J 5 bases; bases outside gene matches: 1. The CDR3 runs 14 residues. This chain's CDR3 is CASSLDGLDNEQFF. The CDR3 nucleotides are TGTGCCAGCAGCTTAGATGGACTAGACAATGAGCAGTTCTTC. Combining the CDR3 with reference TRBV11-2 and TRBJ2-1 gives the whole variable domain EAGVAQSPRYKIIEKRQSVAFWCNPISGHATLYWYQQILGQGPKLLIQFQNNGVVDDSQLPKDRFSAERLKGVDSTLKIQPAKLEDSAVYLCASSLDGLDNEQFFGPGTRLTVL.

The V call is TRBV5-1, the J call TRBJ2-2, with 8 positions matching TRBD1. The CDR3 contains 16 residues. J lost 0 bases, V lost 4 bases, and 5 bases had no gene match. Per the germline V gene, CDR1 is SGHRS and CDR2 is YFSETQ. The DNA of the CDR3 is TGCGCCAGCAGCCCGGGGGACAGGCCGAACACCGGGGAGCTGTTTTTT. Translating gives CASSPGDRPNTGELFF.

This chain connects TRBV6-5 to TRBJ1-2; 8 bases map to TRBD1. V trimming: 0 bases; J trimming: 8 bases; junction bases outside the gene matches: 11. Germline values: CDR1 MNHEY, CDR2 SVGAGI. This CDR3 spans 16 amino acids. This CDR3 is CASSYSPVGQGEGYTF. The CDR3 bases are TGTGCCAGCAGTTACTCTCCGGTCGGACAGGGCGAGGGCTACACCTTC.

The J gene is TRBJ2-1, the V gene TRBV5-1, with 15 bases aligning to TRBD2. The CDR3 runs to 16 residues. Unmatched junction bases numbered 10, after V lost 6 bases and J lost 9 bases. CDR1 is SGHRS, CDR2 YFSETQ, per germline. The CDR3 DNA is TGCGCCAGCACCGACGGTGGGACTAGCGGGGGGAGTGAGCAGTTCTTC. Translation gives CASTDGGTSGGSEQFF.

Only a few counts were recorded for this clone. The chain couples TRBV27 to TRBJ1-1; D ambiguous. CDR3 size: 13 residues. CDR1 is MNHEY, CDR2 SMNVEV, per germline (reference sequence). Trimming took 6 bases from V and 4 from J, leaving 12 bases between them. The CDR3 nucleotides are TGTGCCAGCAGCGGACGGTTCGGCACTGAAGCTTTCTTT. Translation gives CASSGRFGTEAFF.

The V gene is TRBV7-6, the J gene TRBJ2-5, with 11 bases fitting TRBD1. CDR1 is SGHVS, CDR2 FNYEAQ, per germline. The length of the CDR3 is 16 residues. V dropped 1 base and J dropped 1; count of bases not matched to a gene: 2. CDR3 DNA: TGTGCCAGCAGCTTAGGAGGGACAGGGGGCCAAGAGACCCAGTACTTC. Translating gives CASSLGGTGGQETQYF. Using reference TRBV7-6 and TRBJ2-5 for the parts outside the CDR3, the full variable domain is GAGVSQSPRYKVTKRGQDVALRCDPISGHVSLYWYRQALGQGPEFLTYFNYEAQQDKSGLPNDRFSAERPEGSISTLTIQRTEQRDSAMYRCASSLGGTGGQETQYFGPGTRLLVL.

CDR3 residues: CASRIWNTDTQYF. DNA of the CDR3: TGTGCCAGCAGGATATGGAACACAGATACGCAGTATTTT. V and J are TRBV10-3 and TRBJ2-3; unclear D gene. The V gene's germline CDR1 is ENHRY and CDR2 SYGVKD. The CDR3 is 13 residues long. Trimming took 10 bases from V and 2 from J, leaving 13 bases between them.

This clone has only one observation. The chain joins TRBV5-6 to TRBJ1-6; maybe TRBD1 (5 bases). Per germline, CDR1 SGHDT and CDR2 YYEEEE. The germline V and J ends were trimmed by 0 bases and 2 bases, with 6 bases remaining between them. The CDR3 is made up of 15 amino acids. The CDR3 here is CASSLGQTYNSPLHF. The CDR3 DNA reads TGTGCCAGCAGCTTGGGACAGACCTATAATTCACCCCTCCACTTT.

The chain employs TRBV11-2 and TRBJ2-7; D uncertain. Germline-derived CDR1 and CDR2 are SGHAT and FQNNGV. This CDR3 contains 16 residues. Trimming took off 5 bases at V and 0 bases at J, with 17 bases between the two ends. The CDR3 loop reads CASSPEAPKNSYEQYF. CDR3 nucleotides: TGTGCCAGCAGCCCCGAAGCTCCAAAAAACTCCTACGAGCAGTACTTC. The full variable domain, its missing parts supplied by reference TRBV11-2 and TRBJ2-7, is EAGVAQSPRYKIIEKRQSVAFWCNPISGHATLYWYQQILGQGPKLLIQFQNNGVVDDSQLPKDRFSAERLKGVDSTLKIQPAKLEDSAVYLCASSPEAPKNSYEQYFGPGTRLTVT.

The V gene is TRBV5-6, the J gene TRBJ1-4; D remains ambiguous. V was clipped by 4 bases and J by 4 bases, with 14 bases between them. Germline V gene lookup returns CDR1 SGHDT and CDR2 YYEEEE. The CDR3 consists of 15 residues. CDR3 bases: TGTGCCAGCAGCAGTTCCAGGCTATTTAATGAAAAACTGTTTTTT. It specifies CASSSSRLFNEKLFF.

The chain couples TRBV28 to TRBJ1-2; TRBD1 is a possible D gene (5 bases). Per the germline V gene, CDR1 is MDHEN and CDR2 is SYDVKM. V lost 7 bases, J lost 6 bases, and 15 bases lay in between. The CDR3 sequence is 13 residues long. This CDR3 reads CASNTGTVNGYTF. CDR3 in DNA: TGTGCCAGCAATACCGGGACGGTCAATGGCTACACCTTC.

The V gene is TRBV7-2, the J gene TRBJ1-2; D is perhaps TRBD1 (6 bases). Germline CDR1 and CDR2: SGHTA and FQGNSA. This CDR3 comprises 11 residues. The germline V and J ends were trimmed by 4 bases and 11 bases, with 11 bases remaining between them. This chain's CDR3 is CASSSGQRYTF. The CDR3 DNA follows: TGTGCCAGCAGCTCCGGACAGAGATACACCTTC.